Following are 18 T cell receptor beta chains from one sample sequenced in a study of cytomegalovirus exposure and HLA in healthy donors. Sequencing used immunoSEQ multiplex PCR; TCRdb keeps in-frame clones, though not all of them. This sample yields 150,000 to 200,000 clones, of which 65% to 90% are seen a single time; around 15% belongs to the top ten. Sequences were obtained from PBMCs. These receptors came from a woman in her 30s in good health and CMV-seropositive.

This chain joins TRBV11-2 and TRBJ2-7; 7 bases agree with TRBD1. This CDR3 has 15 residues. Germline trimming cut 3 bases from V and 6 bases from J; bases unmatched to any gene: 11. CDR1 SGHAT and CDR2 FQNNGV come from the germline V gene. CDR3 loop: CASSLVSKGASEQYF. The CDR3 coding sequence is TGTGCCAGCAGCTTGGTATCGAAGGGGGCATCCGAGCAGTACTTC. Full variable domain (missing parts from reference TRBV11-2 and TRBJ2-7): EAGVAQSPRYKIIEKRQSVAFWCNPISGHATLYWYQQILGQGPKLLIQFQNNGVVDDSQLPKDRFSAERLKGVDSTLKIQPAKLEDSAVYLCASSLVSKGASEQYFGPGTRLTVT.

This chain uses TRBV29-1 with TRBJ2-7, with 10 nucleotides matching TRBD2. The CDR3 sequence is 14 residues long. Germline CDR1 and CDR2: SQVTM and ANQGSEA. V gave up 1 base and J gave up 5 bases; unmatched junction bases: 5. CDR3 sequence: CSVEVGLAGDEQYF. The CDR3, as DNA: TGCAGCGTTGAAGTTGGGCTAGCGGGAGACGAGCAGTACTTC.

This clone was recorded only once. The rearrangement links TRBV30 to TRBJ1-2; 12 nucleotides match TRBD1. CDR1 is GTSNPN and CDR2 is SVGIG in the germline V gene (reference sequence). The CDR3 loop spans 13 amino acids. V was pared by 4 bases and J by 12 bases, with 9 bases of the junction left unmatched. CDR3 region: CAWKNPGQGAHTF. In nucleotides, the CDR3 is TGTGCCTGGAAAAACCCGGGACAGGGGGCTCACACCTTC. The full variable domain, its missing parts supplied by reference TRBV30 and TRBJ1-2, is SQTIHQWPATLVQPVGSPLSLECTVEGTSNPNLYWYRQAAGRGLQLLFYSVGIGQISSEVPQNLSASRPQDRQFILSSKKLLLSDSGFYLCAWKNPGQGAHTFGSGTRLTVV.

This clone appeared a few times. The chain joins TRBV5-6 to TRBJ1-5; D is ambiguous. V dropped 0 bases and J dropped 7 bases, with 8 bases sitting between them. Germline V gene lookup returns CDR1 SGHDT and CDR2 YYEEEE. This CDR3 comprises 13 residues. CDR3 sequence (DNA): TGTGCCAGCAGCTTGGGAGGAGGACAGCCCCAGCATTTT. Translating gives CASSLGGGQPQHF. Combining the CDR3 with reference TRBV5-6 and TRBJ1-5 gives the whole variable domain DAGVTQSPTHLIKTRGQQVTLRCSPKSGHDTVSWYQQALGQGPQFIFQYYEEEERQRGNFPDRFSGHQFPNYSSELNVNALLLGDSALYLCASSLGGGQPQHFGDGTRLSIL.

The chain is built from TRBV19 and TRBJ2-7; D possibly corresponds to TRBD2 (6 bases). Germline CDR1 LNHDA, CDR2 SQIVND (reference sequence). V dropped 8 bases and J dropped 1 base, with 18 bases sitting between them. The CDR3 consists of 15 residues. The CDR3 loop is CASRRALGGSYEQYF. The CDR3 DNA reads TGTGCCAGTCGCCGGGCCCTGGGGGGATCCTACGAGCAGTACTTC.

The CDR3 reads CASSFTPQGPYEQYF. In DNA, the CDR3 is TGTGCCAGCAGTTTCACCCCCCAGGGGCCATACGAGCAGTACTTC. The genes are TRBV6-5 and TRBJ2-7, with a possible D match to TRBD1 (6 bases). Germline CDR1 is MNHEY and CDR2 is SVGAGI. Trimming removed 4 bases from V and 4 bases from J, with 17 bases in between. There are 15 residues in the CDR3.

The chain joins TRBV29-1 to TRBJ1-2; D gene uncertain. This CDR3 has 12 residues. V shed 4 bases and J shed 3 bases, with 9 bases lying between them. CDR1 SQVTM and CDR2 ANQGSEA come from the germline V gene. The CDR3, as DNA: TGCAGCGTTGTCCTTTTTGACTATGGCTACACCTTC. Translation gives CSVVLFDYGYTF.

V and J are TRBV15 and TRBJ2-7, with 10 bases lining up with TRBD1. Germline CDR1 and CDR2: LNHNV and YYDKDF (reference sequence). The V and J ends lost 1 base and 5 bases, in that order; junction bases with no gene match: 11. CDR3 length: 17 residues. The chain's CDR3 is CATSRGFQGQGLHEQYF. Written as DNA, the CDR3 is TGTGCCACCAGCAGAGGCTTCCAGGGACAGGGGCTTCACGAGCAGTACTTC.

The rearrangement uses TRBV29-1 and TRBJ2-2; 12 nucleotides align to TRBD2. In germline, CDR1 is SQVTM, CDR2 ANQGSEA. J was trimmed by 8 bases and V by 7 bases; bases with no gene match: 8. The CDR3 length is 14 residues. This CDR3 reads CSALAGGPPGELFF. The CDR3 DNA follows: TGCAGCGCCCTAGCGGGAGGGCCGCCTGGGGAGCTGTTTTTT.

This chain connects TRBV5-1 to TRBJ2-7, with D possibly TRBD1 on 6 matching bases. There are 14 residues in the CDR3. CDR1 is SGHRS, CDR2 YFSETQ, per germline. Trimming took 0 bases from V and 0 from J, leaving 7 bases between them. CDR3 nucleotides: TGCGCCAGCAGCTTGGGACAGGCCTCCTACGAGCAGTACTTC. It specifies CASSLGQASYEQYF.

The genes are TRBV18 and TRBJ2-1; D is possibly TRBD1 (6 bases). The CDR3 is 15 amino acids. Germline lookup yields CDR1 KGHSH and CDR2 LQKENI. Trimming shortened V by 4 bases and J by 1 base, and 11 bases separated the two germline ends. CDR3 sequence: CASSRGQESYNEQFF. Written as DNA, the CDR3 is TGTGCCAGCTCACGGGGGCAGGAATCCTACAATGAGCAGTTCTTC.

This chain's CDR3 is CASSLSDRVGDTQYF. CDR3 nucleotides: TGTGCCAGCAGCCTTTCGGACAGGGTTGGCGATACGCAGTATTTT. The chain joins TRBV11-2 to TRBJ2-3; 8 bases are a match to TRBD1. Germline values: CDR1 SGHAT, CDR2 FQNNGV. The junction had 10 bases not matched to a gene; V was cut back by 5 bases and J by 6 bases. The CDR3 consists of 15 residues.

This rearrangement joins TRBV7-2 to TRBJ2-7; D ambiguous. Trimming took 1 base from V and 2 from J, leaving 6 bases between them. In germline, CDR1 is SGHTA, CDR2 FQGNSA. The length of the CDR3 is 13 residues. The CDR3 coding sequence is TGTGCCAGCAGCTTAGATGCGACCTACGAGCAGTACTTC. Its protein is CASSLDATYEQYF.

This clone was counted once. CDR3 in amino acids: CASSRRDAGTELSYEQYF. The CDR3 nucleotides are TGTGCCAGCAGCCGAAGGGACGCCGGGACAGAGCTATCCTACGAGCAGTACTTC. This chain uses TRBV7-9 with TRBJ2-7, with TRBD1 matching over 7 bases. The CDR3 has 18 amino acids. V lost 5 bases and J lost 1; bases outside the gene matches: 17. The germline CDR1 and CDR2 sequences are SEHNR and FQNEAQ (reference sequence). Combining the CDR3 with reference TRBV7-9 and TRBJ2-7 gives the whole variable domain DTGVSQNPRHKITKRGQNVTFRCDPISEHNRLYWYRQTLGQGPEFLTYFQNEAQLEKSRLLSDRFSAERPKGSFSTLEIQRTEQGDSAMYLCASSRRDAGTELSYEQYFGPGTRLTVT.

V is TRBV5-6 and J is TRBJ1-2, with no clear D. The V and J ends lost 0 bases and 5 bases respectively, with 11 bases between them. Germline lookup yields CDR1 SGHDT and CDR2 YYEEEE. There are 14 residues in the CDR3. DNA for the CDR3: TGTGCCAGCAGCTTGGAACTCGGGAGATATGGCTACACCTTC. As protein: CASSLELGRYGYTF.

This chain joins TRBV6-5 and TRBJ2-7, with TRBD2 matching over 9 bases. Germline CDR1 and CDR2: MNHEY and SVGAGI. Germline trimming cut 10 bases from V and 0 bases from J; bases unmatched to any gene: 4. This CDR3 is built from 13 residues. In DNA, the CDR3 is TGTGCCACTCTTAGCGGGAGCTCCTACGAGCAGTACTTC. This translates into CATLSGSSYEQYF.

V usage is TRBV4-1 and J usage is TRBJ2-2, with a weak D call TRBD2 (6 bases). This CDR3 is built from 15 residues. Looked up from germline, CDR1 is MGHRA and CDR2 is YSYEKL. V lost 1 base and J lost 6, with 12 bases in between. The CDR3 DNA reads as TGCGCCAGCAGCCAAGTGTACGGGAGTTCCGGGGAGCTGTTTTTT. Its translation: CASSQVYGSSGELFF.

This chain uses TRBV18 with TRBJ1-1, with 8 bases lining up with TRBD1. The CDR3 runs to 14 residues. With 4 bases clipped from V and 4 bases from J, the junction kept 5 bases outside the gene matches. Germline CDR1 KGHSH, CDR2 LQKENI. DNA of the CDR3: TGTGCCAGCTCACGTCAGGGACAGGCCACTGAAGCTTTCTTT. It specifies CASSRQGQATEAFF.